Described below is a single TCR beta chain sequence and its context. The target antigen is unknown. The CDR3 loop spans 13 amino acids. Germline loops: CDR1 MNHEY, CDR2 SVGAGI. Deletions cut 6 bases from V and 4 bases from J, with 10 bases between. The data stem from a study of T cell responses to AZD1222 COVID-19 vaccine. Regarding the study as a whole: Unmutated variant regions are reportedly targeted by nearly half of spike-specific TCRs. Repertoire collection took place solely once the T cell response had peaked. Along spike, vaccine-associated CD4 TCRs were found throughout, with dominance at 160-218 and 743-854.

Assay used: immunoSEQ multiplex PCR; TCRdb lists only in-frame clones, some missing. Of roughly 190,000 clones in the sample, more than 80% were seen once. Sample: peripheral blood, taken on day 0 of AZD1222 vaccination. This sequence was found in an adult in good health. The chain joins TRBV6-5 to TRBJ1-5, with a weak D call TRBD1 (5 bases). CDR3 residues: CASRRGGNQPQHF. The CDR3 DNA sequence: TGTGCCAGCAGAAGGGGCGGGAATCAGCCCCAGCATTTT.